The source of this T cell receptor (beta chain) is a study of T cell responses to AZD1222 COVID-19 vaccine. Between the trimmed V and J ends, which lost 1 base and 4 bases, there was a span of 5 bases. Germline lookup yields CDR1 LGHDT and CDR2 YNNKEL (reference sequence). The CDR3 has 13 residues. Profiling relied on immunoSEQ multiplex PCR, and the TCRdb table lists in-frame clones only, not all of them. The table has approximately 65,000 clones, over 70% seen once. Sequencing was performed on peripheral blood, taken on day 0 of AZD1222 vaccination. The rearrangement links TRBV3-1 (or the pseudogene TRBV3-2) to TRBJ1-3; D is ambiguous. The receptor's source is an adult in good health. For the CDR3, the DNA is TGTGCCAGCAGCCAAGGGGAAGGAAACACCATATATTTT. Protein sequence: CASSQGEGNTIYF.